This T cell receptor beta chain was observed in a study of shared clonotypes between healthy human individuals (dated by TCRdb to 2020 to 2021). Notes on the research overall: The cohort comprised a couple of women and three men aged 18 to 49 years. For each donor, three plates each were used for CD4 naive and CD4 memory, two plates were used for CD8 naive, and one plate was used for CD8 memory. To estimate repertoire size and how much clonotype sharing occurs between individuals, the study deeply sequenced the blood TCR repertoires of 5 or 6 healthy adults. Different laboratories and diverse techniques were used to prepare libraries and sequence TCR repertoires, to increase sequencing depth and limit assay-specific biases. Each donor's leukapheresis produced roughly between roughly 0.9 and 9 billion PBMCs. Broader findings and caveats from the paper: Based on pairwise subsampling, the degree of clonotype sharing among donors was expected to be affected by sequencing depth. Even with the large sequencing depth, rarefaction of the sorted-subset datasets indicated that sequencing was incomplete. Clonotypes shared by all four sorted-subset donors showed higher generation probabilities than non-shared clonotypes. Because the study included a small number of donors, the genetic and exposure-history diversity represented was limited. About 5% of naive CD4, 3.5% of naive CD8, approximately 2.2% of memory CD4, and over 0.35% of memory CD8 clonotypes were shared across a few donors. Sampling was restricted to blood, and TCR repertoires in tissues likely differ from the TCR repertoires found in blood. Larger estimated clonotype richness was generally found for naive subsets than for memory subsets.

Healthy HIV-negative adults with no recently reported acute infections or vaccinations were included as donors. Every donor was a Caucasian adult residing in Nashville, Tennessee, USA. CD4+ T cells were enriched through magnetic negative selection, after which naive cells were positively selected on CD45RA and the remaining negative fraction served as the memory subset. Blood was collected by leukapheresis, and PBMCs were isolated by Ficoll-Histopaque density gradient centrifugation and then cryopreserved in liquid nitrogen vapor phase. Analytical flow cytometry was used to check the purity and quantity of every magnetically sorted T cell population. Genomic DNA was isolated from every sorted fraction and measured by UV absorbance on a Nanodrop 2000c. Using the deep immunoSEQ assay, multiplex PCR amplified TCR CDR3 regions from genomic DNA. Genomic DNA extracted from each cell subset was distributed evenly over all wells of several immunoSEQ 96-well plates, and each plate served as one replicate. For sorted subsets, each replicate PCR was loaded with around 220 ng genomic DNA, equivalent to some 31,000 T cell genomes. Purified libraries were quantified with a Qubit 3.0 fluorometer, sized on a Bioanalyzer 2100, and re-quantified with the KAPA Library Quantification kit. Every immunoSEQ 96-well plate was sequenced on a dedicated single-read 150-cycle Illumina NextSeq 550 flow cell. Per the original workflow: Because the immunoSEQ output held only junctional sequences and lacked quality scores, the filtering could not match the filtering applied to full-length reads. To assign V/J genes and CDR3, sequences were annotated using PyIR, a Python wrapper for IgBLAST v1.9, with IMGT germline references. Reads with weak V/J assignments (E-value above 1e-6), missing CDR3, stop codons, out-of-frame junctions, or ambiguous translated residues were removed. V3J clonotypes were defined as sequences sharing an identical inferred V gene, J gene, and CDR3 amino acid sequence. Percentage overlap between repertoires was computed as shared unique clonotypes divided by the size of the smaller repertoire. Richness of each repertoire was evaluated using RTK rarefaction, the Chao1 estimator, and Recon v2.1 estimates of unobserved clonotypes. For all TCRbeta clonotypes obtained by the gDNA method from several donors, generation probabilities were computed with OLGA. In TCRdb, the immuneACCESS table is reduced to in-frame sequences with V and J assigned. These tables do not hold every clone; where another copy was compared, an unresolved V gene accounts for under half, and the others remain unexplained. V and J calls and clone size are copied from that table; D and trimming were computed from the DNA. Recorded for this sample are around 510,000 clones; roughly 95% of them occurred a single time. The leading ten clones occupy 0.05% to 0.07% of the sample.

After removal of 4 bases from V and 6 bases from J, the junction retains 8 bases not matched to a gene. Including cysteine and phenylalanine, the CDR3 has 15 amino acids. Just the 45-base CDR3 DNA is kept, in frame starting at base 1. Looking up the germline V gene yields CDR1 SGHRS and CDR2 YFSETQ. This clone is a singleton in its sample. It has no known antigen specificity. Qualities for individual bases were not recorded, and no much larger clone is one base off. This sequence originates from a young woman in good health. In this chain, TRBV5-1 is recombined with TRBJ1-5, with 9 bases in between that match TRBD1. Source material: naive CD4+ T cells sorted from blood. The cell subset or site label on this specimen signifies: CD45RA+ positively selected. The CDR3 region has the sequence CASSDRGSQGQPQHF. Read as DNA, the sequence is TGCGCCAGCAGCGACAGGGGGAGCCAGGGTCAGCCCCAGCATTTT.